This TCR beta chain originates from a study of blood T cells in healthy people across ages. Findings and limits, study-wide: Across samples, TCR beta diversity tracked strongly with naive T cell percentage.

As to this clonotype: Its antigen is unidentified.

Every participating donor contributed roughly 10 milliliters of peripheral blood through a draw. Germline V gene data show CDR1 as LGHNA and CDR2 as YSLEER. V was pared by 4 bases and J by 5 bases, with 9 bases of the junction left unmatched. The CDR3 covers 15 residues. Primers used in a second PCR of roughly 6 to 12 cycles were a sample-barcoded 5' primer and a J-beta primer mix. TCRdb reprocessed the 5' RACE reads with MiXCR, giving one entry per CDR3 protein. Of over 600,000 distinct CDR3 sequences in the sample, less than 45% were seen once. Input material: blood. This clonotype was obtained from a man older than 75 in good health. The chain couples TRBV4-3 to TRBJ1-2, with TRBD1 matching over 8 bases. The CDR3 DNA reads TGCGCCAGCAGCCTCCGACAGGGGACGGGATATGGCTACACCTTC. Its protein product is CASSLRQGTGYGYTF.